Listed below are T cell receptor beta chains from one sample, sequenced in a study of blood T cells in healthy people across ages. Each CDR3 protein is one row after TCRdb ran MiXCR on the 5' RACE reads. The table records fewer than 700,000 distinct CDR3 sequences, around 48% of them present only once. The sequencing sample was made of blood. Receptors were obtained from a man at least 80 years old in good health. The CDR3 runs from the conserved cysteine through the conserved F or W. D genes are given only for firm matches. Expanded clones are given a class, and other clones once, few, many or no size at all.

V gene	CDR3 length	clone size	D gene	J gene	CDR3 DNA	CDR3 protein
TRBV9	17	NA	TRBD2	TRBJ2-1	TGTGCCAGCAGCCCCAGGAGAGCGGGAGGCCCTAACAATGAGCAGTTCTTC	CASSPRRAGGPNNEQFF
TRBV7-2	13	once	NA	TRBJ2-7	TGTGCCAGCAGCTTAGAGGCATCCTACGAGCAGTCCTTC	CASSLEASYEQSF
TRBV18	16	NA	NA	TRBJ2-5	TGTGCCAGCTCACCACCAAGACAGGACGGCCAAGAGACCCAGTACTTC	CASSPPRQDGQETQYF
TRBV6-4	15	NA	TRBD2	TRBJ2-1	TGTGCCAGCAGTAACTCGGCGGCGGGGGGAGATGAGCAGTTCTTC	CASSNSAAGGDEQFF
TRBV4-1	13	NA	NA	TRBJ2-3	TGCGCCAGCAGCCAGCAGGTTGAGGATACGCAGTATTTT	CASSQQVEDTQYF
TRBV12-3/TRBV12-4	13	NA	NA	TRBJ1-5	TGTGCCAGCAGTTTACTTAGCAATCAGCCCCAGCATTTT	CASSLLSNQPQHF
TRBV9	15	NA	NA	TRBJ2-7	TGTGCCAGCAGCGTAGAGTCGACGAGGCGGGGCGAGCAGTACTTC	CASSVESTRRGEQYF
TRBV7-9	17	few	TRBD1	TRBJ2-5	TGTGCCAGCAGCTTAGGGCTCACCGGGACAGCTGACGAGACCCAGTACTTC	CASSLGLTGTADETQYF
TRBV18	14	NA	NA	TRBJ1-1	TGTGCCAGCTCACCATCTTCGGGGAACACTGAAGCTTTCTTT	CASSPSSGNTEAFF
TRBV10-3	16	once	NA	TRBJ2-3	TGTGCCGTCAGCGTCTCCCTTGGGGCCGTTGGGGATACGCAGTATTTT	CAVSVSLGAVGDTQYF
TRBV2	14	NA	NA	TRBJ2-5	TGTGCCAGCAGCCCTGGTAGGGGGTCAGAGACCCAGTACTTC	CASSPGRGSETQYF
TRBV20-1	14	NA	NA	TRBJ2-7	TGCAGTGCTAGAGATAACACCCAAACCTACGAGCAGTACTTC	CSARDNTQTYEQYF
TRBV7-9	18	NA	NA	TRBJ2-7	TGTGCCAGCAGCCTAAGGCGGGGTCGGGGGGCCGATTACAATGAGCAGTACTTC	CASSLRRGRGADYNEQYF
TRBV6-5	14	many	NA	TRBJ2-3	TGTGCCAGCAGCCCGCCGGGCAGCACAGATACGCAGTATTTT	CASSPPGSTDTQYF
TRBV12-3/TRBV12-4	15	few	NA	TRBJ2-7	TGTGCCAGCAGTTTAGGAGGGAATCCGACCTACGAGCAGTACTTC	CASSLGGNPTYEQYF
TRBV9	14	NA	NA	TRBJ2-1	TGTGCCAGCAGCCTACAGGGCCCCTACAATGAGCAGTTCTTC	CASSLQGPYNEQFF
TRBV28	14	few	NA	TRBJ1-1	TGTGCCAGCAGTCTGCGGGACTCCGCAGCAGAAGCTTTCTTT	CASSLRDSAAEAFF
TRBV20-1	14	NA	NA	TRBJ2-7	TGCAGTGCTAAGGGGAGGTGGGGGGTGGGCGAGCAGTACTTC	CSAKGRWGVGEQYF
TRBV27	13	NA	NA	TRBJ1-2	TGTGCCAGCAGTTTAGCCAGGCATAATGGCTACACCTTC	CASSLARHNGYTF
TRBV7-9	17	NA	NA	TRBJ2-6	TGTGCCAGCAGCTTAGATCCATGGGGAGCCGGGACCAACGTCCTGACTTTC	CASSLDPWGAGTNVLTF
TRBV7-8	13	NA	TRBD1	TRBJ2-1	TGTGCCAGCAGCCGAACAGGGGGGCTCGAGCAGTTCTTC	CASSRTGGLEQFF
TRBV2	13	few	NA	TRBJ2-2	TGTGCCAGCAGTGAAGACACGGGAGGGGAGCTGTTTTTT	CASSEDTGGELFF
TRBV5-1	16	once	NA	TRBJ2-7	TGCGCCAGCAGCACCGGACCCGCTTCAAGGGGGTACGAGCAGTACTTC	CASSTGPASRGYEQYF
TRBV9	16	few	NA	TRBJ2-3	TGTGCCAGCAGCGTAGCTGCGGGACGGCTAATGGATACGCAGTATTTT	CASSVAAGRLMDTQYF